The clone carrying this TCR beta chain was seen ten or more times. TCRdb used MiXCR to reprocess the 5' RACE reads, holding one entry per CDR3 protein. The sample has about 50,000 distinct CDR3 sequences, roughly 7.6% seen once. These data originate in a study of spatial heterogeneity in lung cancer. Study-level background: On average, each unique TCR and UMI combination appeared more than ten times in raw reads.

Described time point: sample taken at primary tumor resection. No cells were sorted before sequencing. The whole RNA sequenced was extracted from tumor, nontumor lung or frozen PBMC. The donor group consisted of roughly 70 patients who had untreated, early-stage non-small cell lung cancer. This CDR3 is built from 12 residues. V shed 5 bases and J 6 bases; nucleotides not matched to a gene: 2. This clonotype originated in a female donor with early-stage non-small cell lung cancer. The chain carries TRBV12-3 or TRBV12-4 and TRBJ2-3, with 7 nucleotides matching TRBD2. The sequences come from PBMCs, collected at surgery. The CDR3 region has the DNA TGTGCCAGCAGTATACTAGCGGATACGCAGTATTTT. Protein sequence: CASSILADTQYF.